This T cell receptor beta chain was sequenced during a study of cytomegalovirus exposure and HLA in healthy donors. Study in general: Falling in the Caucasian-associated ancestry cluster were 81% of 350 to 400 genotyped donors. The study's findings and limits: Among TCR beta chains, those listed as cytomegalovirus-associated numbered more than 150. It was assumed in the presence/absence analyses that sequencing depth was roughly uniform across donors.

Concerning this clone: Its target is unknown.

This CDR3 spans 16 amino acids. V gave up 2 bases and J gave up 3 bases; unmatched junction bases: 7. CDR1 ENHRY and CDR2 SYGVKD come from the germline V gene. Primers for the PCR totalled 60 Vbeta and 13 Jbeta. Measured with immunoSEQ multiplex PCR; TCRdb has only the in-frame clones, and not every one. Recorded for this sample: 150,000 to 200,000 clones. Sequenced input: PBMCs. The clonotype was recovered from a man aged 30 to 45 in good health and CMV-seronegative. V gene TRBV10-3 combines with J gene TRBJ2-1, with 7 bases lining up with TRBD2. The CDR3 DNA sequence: TGTGCCATCAGTGAGAGGGCGGGAGAGGTCTACAATGAGCAGTTCTTC. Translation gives CAISERAGEVYNEQFF.